A selection of T cell receptor beta chains follows, all from one sample in a study of response to subunit inactivated influenza vaccine. MiXCR was run by TCRdb on the RT-PCR reads, yielding one entry per CDR3 protein. The table includes about half a million distinct CDR3 sequences, approximately 11% detected once. This specimen consisted of PBMCs from blood, obtained about 6 weeks after vaccination. The receptors were gathered from a man aged 45 to 65 who received an inactivated influenza vaccine. The CDR3 runs from the conserved cysteine through the conserved F or W. Each record gives: J gene, D gene, clone size, V gene, CDR3 DNA, CDR3 protein. The D gene is left open where the match is weak. Clone size is given for some rows only: seen once, a few or many times, or a class if the clone is expanded.

>TRBJ2-5|TRBD2|few|TRBV7-2
TGTGCCAGCAGCTCGGACGCGGGGGGCCAAGAGACCCAGTACTTC
CASSSDAGGQETQYF
>TRBJ1-1|NA|NA|TRBV23-1
TGCGCCCGGGGGGAAATAGCACTGAACACTGAAGCTTTCTTT
CARGEIALNTEAFF
>TRBJ2-7|NA|NA|TRBV7-2
TGTGCCAGCAGCTTAGGGGTGTGGAACTCCTACGAGCAGTACTTC
CASSLGVWNSYEQYF
>TRBJ2-5|NA|few|TRBV20-1
TGCAGTGCTGCCAGTCTGGGGGAGACCCAGTACTTC
CSAASLGETQYF
>TRBJ2-7|TRBD1|medium-sized|TRBV7-2
TGTGCCAGCAGCTTTGGTTCGGGACAGGCGAAAGAGCAGTACTTC
CASSFGSGQAKEQYF
>TRBJ2-2|NA|NA|TRBV7-9
TGTGCCAGCAGCTCCCCGGGACAATACACCGGGGAGCTGTTTTTT
CASSSPGQYTGELFF
>TRBJ2-1|TRBD1|NA|TRBV12-3/TRBV12-4
TGTGCCAGCTCGACAGGGTCCCTGAACAATGAGCAGTTCTTC
CASSTGSLNNEQFF
>TRBJ2-3|TRBD2|NA|TRBV4-3
TGCGCCAGCAGCCAAGATTGGCTAGCGGGGATCGGGACGCAGTATTTT
CASSQDWLAGIGTQYF
>TRBJ1-6|NA|many|TRBV15
TGTGCCACCAGCAGAGATACTCGTTCACCCCTCCACTTT
CATSRDTRSPLHF
>TRBJ2-1|TRBD1|NA|TRBV10-3
TGTGCCATCAGGGGACAGGGACACAATGAGCAGTTCTTC
CAIRGQGHNEQFF
>TRBJ2-3|NA|NA|TRBV5-1
TGCGCCAGCAGCTTGTCTGGGCCCACAGATACGCAGTATTTT
CASSLSGPTDTQYF
>TRBJ1-1|NA|many|TRBV20-1
TGCAGTGCTCGGGGCATGAACACTGAAGCTTTCTTT
CSARGMNTEAFF
>TRBJ2-1|TRBD1|few|TRBV28
TGTGCCAGCAGACCGGCCGGGACAGGGGGCTACAATGAGCAGTTCTTC
CASRPAGTGGYNEQFF
>TRBJ2-1|TRBD2|many|TRBV11-2
TGTGCCAGTAGAGCGGGAGGGCCGGGCAATGAGCAGTTCTTC
CASRAGGPGNEQFF
>TRBJ1-1|NA|many|TRBV20-1
TGCAGTCTCGGAGGGCGGGGCACTGAAGCTTTCTTT
CSLGGRGTEAFF
>TRBJ2-3|NA|many|TRBV12-3/TRBV12-4
TGTGCCAGCAGTTCGGGGGTGCCAGATACGCAGTATTTT
CASSSGVPDTQYF